This T cell receptor (beta chain) was sequenced in a study of monozygotic twins with inflammatory bowel disease. Study-level results: In patient repertoires, differing immunosuppressive treatments may have added some variability.

For every donor, one blood sample of around 2.5 ml was drawn. No T cells were sorted before total RNA was taken from whole blood. Germline V lookup: CDR1 SGHKS, CDR2 YYEKEE (reference sequence). The CDR3 contains 17 residues. Details on this clonotype: Its antigen is not identified.

Following a re-call of the 5' RACE reads, TCRdb has one entry per CDR3 protein and lacks DNA. This table lists 80,000 or so distinct CDR3 sequences. Material for sequencing was blood. The clonotype originates from a human donor with ulcerative colitis or Crohn's disease, or a healthy co-twin of an affected twin (not recorded which). The chain employs TRBV5-5 and TRBJ2-2. CDR3 protein: CASSLVHNAPNTGELFF. Looking up the rest from reference TRBV5-5 and TRBJ2-2 gives the full variable domain: DAGVTQSPTHLIKTRGQQVTLRCSPISGHKSVSWYQQVLGQGPQFIFQYYEKEERGRGNFPDRFSARQFPNYSSELNVNALLLGDSALYLCASSLVHNAPNTGELFFGEGSRLTVL.